The sequence of this T cell receptor beta chain was determined in a study of vaccination and CD4 T cells after COVID-19. Study context: Across the group, participants received two doses of either BNT162b2 or mRNA-1273 vaccine.

With respect to this clonotype: The antigen is not known.

The CDR3 is made up of 11 amino acids. Germline V gene lookup returns CDR1 SGHVS and CDR2 FQNEAQ. Between the trimmed V and J ends, which lost 3 bases and 10 bases, there was a span of 9 bases. The assay that was used to sequence DNA from cultured CD4+ T cells was the Oncomine TCR Beta short-read assay. Once CD4+ T cells had been cultured, genomic DNA was extracted from them. MiXCR, applied by TCRdb to the PCR reads, yields one record per CDR3 protein. The table has some 17,000 distinct CDR3 sequences, 55% to 65% seen once; the top ten hold roughly 5%. The treatment here: 10-day PBMC culture with coronavirus spike peptide pools or control peptides (ViraFEST assay). Expansion of antigen-specific T cells with peptide pools by ViraFEST preceded sequencing of TCRs. The authors cultured 2 million or so PBMCs per well with 7.5 to 10 IU/ml IL-2 and 8 to 10 ug/ml peptide pools.

The specimen was CD4+ T cells from blood, cultured in vitro, collected after SARS-CoV-2 vaccination. This clonotype originated in a human donor who had recovered from COVID-19. The rearrangement joins TRBV7-8 to TRBJ1-2, with unresolved D. The CDR3: CASSFDRDYTF. Here the CDR3 DNA reads TGTGCCAGCAGCTTTGATCGCGACTACACCTTC.